This T cell receptor (beta chain) came from a study of blood T cell repertoires in COVID-19. Libraries were prepared by immunoSEQ multiplex PCR; TCRdb keeps only in-frame clonotypes and omits some of them. Of about 150,000 clones listed, approximately 90% are singletons. Germline-derived CDR1 and CDR2 are LNHDA and SQIVND (reference sequence). This CDR3 spans 15 amino acids. This rearrangement joins TRBV19 to TRBJ2-2; possible D gene TRBD1, 6 bases. The TCR comes from a woman between 70 and 85 years old with acute or convalescent COVID-19. The sample comprised peripheral blood. The CDR3 region is CAFLRVQGVTGELFF. Written as DNA, the CDR3 is TGTGCTTTTCTAAGGGTACAGGGTGTGACCGGGGAGCTGTTTTTT.